This T cell receptor beta chain came from a study of resident and recirculating memory T cells in vitiligo. As for this clone: No antigen is known for it.

General study results and limits: Vitiligo lesions lacked a unique dominant clone, and clonality varied.

TCRdb keeps only in-frame clones here, not all; method: immunoSEQ multiplex PCR. The sample carries 70,000 to 85,000 clones, about 89% recorded once. Sample: blood. This clonotype originated in a male donor with vitiligo.

CDR3 sequence (DNA): TGTGCCAGCAGCCCACGTCGCCGGGACAGACCATACAATGAGCAGTTCTTC. Residues: CASSPRRRDRPYNEQFF. The chain couples TRBV11-1 to TRBJ2-1; TRBD1 agrees at 7 bases. The V gene's germline CDR1 is SGHAT and CDR2 FQDESV (reference sequence). This CDR3 spans 17 amino acids. V was clipped by 5 bases and J by 4 bases; unmatched bases: 14.